The clone carrying this T cell receptor beta chain was seen once. Authors' data handling: Quantification of nucleated cells was approximated via reference gene primer amplification. Sequenced by immunoSEQ multiplex PCR; TCRdb stores in-frame clones only, minus some. The V and J calls and clone size are taken from that table; D and trimming were inferred from the DNA. Among approximately 670,000 clones listed, 90% were seen once. Germline values: CDR1 SNHLY, CDR2 FYNNEI. The CDR3 is 13 amino acids. Trimming cost V 1 base and J 10 bases; bases outside gene matches: 4. The sample is drawn from a study of blood T cell repertoires in COVID-19.

The sample taken for sequencing was peripheral blood. The gene calls are TRBV2 and TRBJ1-5; 7 bases align to TRBD1. The receptor was derived from a woman between 18 and 29 years old with acute or convalescent COVID-19. The CDR3 sequence is CASSEEGDRPQHF. CDR3 in DNA: TGTGCCAGCAGTGAAGAAGGGGACAGACCCCAGCATTTT.